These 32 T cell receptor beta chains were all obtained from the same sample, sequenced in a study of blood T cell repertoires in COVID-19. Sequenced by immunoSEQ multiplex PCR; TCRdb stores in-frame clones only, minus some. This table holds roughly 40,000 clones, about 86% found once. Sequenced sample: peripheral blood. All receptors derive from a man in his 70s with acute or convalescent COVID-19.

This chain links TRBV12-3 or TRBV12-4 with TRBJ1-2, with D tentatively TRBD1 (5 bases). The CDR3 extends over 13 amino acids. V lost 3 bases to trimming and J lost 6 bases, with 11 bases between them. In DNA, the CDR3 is TGTGCCAGCAGTTTCCAGGGTCCGGATGGCTACACCTTC. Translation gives CASSFQGPDGYTF.

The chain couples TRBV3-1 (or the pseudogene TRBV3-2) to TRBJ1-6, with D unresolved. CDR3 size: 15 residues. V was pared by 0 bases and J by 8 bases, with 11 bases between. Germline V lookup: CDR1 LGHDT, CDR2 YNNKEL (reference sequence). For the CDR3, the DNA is TGTGCCAGCAGCCAAGATTTGGGAGCCCATTCACCCCTCCACTTT. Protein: CASSQDLGAHSPLHF.

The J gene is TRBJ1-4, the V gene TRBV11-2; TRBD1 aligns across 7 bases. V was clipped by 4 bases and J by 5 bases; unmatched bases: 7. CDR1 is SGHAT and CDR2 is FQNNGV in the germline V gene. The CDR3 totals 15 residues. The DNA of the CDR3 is TGTGCCAGCAGCTCCAGAGGGACAGTAAATGAAAAACTGTTTTTT. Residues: CASSSRGTVNEKLFF.

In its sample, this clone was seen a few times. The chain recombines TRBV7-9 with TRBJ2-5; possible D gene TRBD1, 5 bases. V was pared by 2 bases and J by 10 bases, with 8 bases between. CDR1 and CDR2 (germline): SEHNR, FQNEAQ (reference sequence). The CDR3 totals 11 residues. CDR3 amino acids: CASSLQGFQYF. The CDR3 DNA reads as TGTGCCAGCAGCTTACAGGGCTTCCAGTACTTC.

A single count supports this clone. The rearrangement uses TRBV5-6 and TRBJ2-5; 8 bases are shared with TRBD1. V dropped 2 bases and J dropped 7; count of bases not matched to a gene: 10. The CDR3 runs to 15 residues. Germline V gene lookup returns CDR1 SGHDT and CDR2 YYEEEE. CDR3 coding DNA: TGTGCCAGCAGCTTAACTCCGGACAGGGTGGGGACCCAGTACTTC. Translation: CASSLTPDRVGTQYF.

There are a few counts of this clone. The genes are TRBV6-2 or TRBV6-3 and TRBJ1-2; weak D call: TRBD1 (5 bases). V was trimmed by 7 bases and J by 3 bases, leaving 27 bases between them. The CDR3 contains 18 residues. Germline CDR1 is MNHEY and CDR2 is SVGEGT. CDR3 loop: CASNPGLGRSGGDYGYTF. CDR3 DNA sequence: TGTGCCAGCAACCCCGGACTGGGGCGTAGCGGGGGTGACTATGGCTACACCTTC.

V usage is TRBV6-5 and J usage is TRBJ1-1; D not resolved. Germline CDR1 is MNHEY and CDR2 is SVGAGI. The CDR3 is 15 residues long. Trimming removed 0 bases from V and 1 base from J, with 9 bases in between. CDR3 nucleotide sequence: TGTGCCAGCAGTTACTCGTTTACATCGAACACTGAAGCTTTCTTT. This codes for CASSYSFTSNTEAFF.

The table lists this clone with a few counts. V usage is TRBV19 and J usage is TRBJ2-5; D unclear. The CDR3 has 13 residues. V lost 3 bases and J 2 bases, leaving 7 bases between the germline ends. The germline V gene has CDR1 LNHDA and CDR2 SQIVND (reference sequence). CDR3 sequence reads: CASSMSSQETQYF. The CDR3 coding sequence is TGTGCCAGTAGTATGTCCAGTCAAGAGACCCAGTACTTC.

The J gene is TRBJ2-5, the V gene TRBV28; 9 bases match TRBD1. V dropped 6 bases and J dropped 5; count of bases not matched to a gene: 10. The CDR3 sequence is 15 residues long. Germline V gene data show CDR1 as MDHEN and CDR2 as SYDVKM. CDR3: CASSVTGGADETQYF. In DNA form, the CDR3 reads TGTGCCAGCAGCGTTACAGGGGGCGCGGATGAGACCCAGTACTTC.

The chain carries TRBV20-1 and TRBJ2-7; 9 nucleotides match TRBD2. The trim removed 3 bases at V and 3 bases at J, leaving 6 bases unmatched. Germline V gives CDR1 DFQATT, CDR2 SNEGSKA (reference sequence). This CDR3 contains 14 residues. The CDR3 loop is CSASGAGGIYEQYF. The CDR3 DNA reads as TGCAGTGCTAGTGGAGCGGGAGGCATCTACGAGCAGTACTTC.

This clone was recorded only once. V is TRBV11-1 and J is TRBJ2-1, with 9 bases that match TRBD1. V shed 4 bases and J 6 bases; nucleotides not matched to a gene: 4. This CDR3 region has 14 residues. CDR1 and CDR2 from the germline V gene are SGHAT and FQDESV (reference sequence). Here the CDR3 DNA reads TGTGCCAGCAGCTCGGGACAGGGTGCCAATGAGCAGTTCTTC. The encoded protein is CASSSGQGANEQFF.

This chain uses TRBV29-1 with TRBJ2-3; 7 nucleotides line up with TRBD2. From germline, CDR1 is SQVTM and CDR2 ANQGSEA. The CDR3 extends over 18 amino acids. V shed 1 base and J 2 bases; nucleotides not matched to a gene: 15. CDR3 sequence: CSVEVSSGLGFATDTQYF. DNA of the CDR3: TGCAGCGTTGAAGTTAGTAGCGGGCTAGGGTTTGCCACAGATACGCAGTATTTT.

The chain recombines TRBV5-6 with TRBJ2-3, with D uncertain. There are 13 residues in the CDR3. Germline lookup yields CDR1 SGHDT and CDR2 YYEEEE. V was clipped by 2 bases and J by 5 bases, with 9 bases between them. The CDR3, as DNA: TGTGCCAGCAGCTTTAGTTTATTAGATACGCAGTATTTT. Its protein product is CASSFSLLDTQYF.

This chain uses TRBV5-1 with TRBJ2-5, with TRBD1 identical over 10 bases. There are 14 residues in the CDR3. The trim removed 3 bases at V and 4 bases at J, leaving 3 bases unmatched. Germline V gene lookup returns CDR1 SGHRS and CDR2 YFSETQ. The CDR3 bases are TGCGCCAGCAGCTCGACAGGGGGCATAGAGACCCAGTACTTC. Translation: CASSSTGGIETQYF.

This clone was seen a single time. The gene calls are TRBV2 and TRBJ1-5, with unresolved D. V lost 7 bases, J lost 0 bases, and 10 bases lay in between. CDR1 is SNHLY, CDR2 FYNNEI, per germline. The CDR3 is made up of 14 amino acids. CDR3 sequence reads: CASNAGNSNQPQHF. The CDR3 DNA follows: TGTGCCAGCAACGCCGGGAATAGCAATCAGCCCCAGCATTTT.

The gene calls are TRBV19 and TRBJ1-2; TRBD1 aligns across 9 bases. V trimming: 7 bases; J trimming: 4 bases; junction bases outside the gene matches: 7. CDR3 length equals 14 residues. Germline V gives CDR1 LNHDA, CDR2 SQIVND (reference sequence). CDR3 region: CASNPTGGFYGYTF. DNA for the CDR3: TGTGCCAGTAACCCGACAGGGGGTTTCTATGGCTACACCTTC.

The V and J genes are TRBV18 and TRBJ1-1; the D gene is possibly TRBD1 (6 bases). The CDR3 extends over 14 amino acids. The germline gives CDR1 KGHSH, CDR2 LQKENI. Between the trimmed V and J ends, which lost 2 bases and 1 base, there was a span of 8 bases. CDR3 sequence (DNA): TGTGCCAGCTCACCAGCGACAGGGAACACTGAAGCTTTCTTT. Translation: CASSPATGNTEAFF.

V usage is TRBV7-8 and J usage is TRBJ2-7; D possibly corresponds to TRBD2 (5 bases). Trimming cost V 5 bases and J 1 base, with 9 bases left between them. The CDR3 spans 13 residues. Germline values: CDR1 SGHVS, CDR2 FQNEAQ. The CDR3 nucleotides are TGTGCCAGCAGCGTTAGCGTGTCCTACGAGCAGTACTTC. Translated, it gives CASSVSVSYEQYF.

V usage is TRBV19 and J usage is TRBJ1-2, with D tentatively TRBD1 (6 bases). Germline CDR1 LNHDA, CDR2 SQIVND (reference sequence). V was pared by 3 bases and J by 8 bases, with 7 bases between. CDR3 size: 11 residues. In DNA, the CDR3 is TGTGCCAGTAGTATCAGGGGAGGCTACACCTTC. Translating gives CASSIRGGYTF.

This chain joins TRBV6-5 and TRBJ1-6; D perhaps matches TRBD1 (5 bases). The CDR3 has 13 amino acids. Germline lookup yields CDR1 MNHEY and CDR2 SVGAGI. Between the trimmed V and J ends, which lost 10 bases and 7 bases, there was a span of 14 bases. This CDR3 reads CAMGRGSNSPLHF. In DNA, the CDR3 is TGTGCCATGGGACGGGGGTCGAATTCACCCCTCCACTTT.

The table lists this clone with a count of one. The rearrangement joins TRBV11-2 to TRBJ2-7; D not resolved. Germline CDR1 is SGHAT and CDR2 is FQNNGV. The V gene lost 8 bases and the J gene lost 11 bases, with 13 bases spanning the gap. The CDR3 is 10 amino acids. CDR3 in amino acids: CASGPGSEYF. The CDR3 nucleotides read TGTGCCAGCGGTCCCGGGTCGGAGTACTTC.

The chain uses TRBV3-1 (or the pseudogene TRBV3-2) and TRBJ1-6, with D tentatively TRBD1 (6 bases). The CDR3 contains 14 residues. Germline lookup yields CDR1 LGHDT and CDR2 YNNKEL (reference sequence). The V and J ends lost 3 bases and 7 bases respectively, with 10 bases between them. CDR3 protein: CASSQGRGNSPLHF. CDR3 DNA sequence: TGTGCCAGCAGCCAGGGCAGGGGCAATTCACCCCTCCACTTT.

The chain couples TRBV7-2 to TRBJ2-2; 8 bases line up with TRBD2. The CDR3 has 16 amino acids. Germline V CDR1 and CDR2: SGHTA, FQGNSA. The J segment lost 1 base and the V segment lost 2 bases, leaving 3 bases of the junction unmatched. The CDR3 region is CASSLSGGRNTGELFF. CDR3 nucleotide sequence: TGTGCCAGCAGCTTAAGCGGGGGCAGGAACACCGGGGAGCTGTTTTTT.

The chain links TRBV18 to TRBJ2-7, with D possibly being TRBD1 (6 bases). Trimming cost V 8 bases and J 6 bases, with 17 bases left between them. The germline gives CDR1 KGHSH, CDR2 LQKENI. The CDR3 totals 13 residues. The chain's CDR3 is CASRGQLSSEQYF. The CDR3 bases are TGTGCCAGCCGAGGACAGTTAAGCTCCGAGCAGTACTTC.

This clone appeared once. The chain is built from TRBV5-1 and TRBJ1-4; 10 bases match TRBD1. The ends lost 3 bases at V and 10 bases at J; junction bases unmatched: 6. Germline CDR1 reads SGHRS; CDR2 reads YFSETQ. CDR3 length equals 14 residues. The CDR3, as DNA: TGCGCCAGCAGCTCCGGGACAGGGGCGATAAAACTGTTTTTT. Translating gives CASSSGTGAIKLFF.

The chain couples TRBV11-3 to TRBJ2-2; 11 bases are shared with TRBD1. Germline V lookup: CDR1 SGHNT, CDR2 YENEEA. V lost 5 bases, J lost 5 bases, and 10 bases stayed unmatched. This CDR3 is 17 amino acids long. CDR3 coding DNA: TGTGCCAGCAGCCCTCGGCTCCGGGACAGGGGGACCGGGGAGCTGTTTTTT. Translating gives CASSPRLRDRGTGELFF.

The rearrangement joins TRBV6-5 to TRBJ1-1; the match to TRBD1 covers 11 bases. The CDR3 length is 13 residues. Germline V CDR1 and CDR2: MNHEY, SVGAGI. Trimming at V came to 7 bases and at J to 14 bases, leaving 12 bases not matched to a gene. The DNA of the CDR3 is TGTGCCAGCATCCCGGGACAGGGGGGCCGGTGGTTCTTT. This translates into CASIPGQGGRWFF.

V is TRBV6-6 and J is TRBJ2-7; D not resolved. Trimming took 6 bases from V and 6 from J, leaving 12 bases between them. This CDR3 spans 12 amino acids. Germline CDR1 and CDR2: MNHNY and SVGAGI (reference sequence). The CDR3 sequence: CASSLRAGEQYF. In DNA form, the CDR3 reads TGTGCCAGCAGCCTTAGAGCCGGCGAGCAGTACTTC.

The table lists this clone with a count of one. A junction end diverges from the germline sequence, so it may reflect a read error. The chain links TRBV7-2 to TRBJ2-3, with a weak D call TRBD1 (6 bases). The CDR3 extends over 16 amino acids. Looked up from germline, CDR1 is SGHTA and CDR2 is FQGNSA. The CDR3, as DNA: TGTGCCAGCAGCTTAGGGCCCGCAGGGGCCACAAATACGCAGTATTTT. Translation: CASSLGPAGATNTQYF.

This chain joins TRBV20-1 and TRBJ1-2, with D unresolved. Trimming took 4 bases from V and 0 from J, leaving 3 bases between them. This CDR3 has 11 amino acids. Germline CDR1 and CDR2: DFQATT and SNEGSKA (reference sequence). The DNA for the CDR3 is TGCAGTGCTACAGCTAACTATGGCTACACCTTC. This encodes CSATANYGYTF.

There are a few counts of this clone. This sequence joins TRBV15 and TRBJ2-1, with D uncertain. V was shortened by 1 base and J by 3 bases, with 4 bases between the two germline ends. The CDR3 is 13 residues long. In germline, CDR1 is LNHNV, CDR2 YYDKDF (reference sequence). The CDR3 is CATSRASYNEQFF. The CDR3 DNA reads TGTGCCACCAGCAGAGCCAGCTACAATGAGCAGTTCTTC.

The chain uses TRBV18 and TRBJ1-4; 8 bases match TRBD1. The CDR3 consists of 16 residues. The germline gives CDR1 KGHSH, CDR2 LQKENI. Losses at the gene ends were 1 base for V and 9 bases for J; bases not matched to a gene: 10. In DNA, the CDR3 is TGTGCCAGCTCACCACGGGGAGGAGACAGGGGTAAAAAACTGTTTTTT. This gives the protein CASSPRGGDRGKKLFF.